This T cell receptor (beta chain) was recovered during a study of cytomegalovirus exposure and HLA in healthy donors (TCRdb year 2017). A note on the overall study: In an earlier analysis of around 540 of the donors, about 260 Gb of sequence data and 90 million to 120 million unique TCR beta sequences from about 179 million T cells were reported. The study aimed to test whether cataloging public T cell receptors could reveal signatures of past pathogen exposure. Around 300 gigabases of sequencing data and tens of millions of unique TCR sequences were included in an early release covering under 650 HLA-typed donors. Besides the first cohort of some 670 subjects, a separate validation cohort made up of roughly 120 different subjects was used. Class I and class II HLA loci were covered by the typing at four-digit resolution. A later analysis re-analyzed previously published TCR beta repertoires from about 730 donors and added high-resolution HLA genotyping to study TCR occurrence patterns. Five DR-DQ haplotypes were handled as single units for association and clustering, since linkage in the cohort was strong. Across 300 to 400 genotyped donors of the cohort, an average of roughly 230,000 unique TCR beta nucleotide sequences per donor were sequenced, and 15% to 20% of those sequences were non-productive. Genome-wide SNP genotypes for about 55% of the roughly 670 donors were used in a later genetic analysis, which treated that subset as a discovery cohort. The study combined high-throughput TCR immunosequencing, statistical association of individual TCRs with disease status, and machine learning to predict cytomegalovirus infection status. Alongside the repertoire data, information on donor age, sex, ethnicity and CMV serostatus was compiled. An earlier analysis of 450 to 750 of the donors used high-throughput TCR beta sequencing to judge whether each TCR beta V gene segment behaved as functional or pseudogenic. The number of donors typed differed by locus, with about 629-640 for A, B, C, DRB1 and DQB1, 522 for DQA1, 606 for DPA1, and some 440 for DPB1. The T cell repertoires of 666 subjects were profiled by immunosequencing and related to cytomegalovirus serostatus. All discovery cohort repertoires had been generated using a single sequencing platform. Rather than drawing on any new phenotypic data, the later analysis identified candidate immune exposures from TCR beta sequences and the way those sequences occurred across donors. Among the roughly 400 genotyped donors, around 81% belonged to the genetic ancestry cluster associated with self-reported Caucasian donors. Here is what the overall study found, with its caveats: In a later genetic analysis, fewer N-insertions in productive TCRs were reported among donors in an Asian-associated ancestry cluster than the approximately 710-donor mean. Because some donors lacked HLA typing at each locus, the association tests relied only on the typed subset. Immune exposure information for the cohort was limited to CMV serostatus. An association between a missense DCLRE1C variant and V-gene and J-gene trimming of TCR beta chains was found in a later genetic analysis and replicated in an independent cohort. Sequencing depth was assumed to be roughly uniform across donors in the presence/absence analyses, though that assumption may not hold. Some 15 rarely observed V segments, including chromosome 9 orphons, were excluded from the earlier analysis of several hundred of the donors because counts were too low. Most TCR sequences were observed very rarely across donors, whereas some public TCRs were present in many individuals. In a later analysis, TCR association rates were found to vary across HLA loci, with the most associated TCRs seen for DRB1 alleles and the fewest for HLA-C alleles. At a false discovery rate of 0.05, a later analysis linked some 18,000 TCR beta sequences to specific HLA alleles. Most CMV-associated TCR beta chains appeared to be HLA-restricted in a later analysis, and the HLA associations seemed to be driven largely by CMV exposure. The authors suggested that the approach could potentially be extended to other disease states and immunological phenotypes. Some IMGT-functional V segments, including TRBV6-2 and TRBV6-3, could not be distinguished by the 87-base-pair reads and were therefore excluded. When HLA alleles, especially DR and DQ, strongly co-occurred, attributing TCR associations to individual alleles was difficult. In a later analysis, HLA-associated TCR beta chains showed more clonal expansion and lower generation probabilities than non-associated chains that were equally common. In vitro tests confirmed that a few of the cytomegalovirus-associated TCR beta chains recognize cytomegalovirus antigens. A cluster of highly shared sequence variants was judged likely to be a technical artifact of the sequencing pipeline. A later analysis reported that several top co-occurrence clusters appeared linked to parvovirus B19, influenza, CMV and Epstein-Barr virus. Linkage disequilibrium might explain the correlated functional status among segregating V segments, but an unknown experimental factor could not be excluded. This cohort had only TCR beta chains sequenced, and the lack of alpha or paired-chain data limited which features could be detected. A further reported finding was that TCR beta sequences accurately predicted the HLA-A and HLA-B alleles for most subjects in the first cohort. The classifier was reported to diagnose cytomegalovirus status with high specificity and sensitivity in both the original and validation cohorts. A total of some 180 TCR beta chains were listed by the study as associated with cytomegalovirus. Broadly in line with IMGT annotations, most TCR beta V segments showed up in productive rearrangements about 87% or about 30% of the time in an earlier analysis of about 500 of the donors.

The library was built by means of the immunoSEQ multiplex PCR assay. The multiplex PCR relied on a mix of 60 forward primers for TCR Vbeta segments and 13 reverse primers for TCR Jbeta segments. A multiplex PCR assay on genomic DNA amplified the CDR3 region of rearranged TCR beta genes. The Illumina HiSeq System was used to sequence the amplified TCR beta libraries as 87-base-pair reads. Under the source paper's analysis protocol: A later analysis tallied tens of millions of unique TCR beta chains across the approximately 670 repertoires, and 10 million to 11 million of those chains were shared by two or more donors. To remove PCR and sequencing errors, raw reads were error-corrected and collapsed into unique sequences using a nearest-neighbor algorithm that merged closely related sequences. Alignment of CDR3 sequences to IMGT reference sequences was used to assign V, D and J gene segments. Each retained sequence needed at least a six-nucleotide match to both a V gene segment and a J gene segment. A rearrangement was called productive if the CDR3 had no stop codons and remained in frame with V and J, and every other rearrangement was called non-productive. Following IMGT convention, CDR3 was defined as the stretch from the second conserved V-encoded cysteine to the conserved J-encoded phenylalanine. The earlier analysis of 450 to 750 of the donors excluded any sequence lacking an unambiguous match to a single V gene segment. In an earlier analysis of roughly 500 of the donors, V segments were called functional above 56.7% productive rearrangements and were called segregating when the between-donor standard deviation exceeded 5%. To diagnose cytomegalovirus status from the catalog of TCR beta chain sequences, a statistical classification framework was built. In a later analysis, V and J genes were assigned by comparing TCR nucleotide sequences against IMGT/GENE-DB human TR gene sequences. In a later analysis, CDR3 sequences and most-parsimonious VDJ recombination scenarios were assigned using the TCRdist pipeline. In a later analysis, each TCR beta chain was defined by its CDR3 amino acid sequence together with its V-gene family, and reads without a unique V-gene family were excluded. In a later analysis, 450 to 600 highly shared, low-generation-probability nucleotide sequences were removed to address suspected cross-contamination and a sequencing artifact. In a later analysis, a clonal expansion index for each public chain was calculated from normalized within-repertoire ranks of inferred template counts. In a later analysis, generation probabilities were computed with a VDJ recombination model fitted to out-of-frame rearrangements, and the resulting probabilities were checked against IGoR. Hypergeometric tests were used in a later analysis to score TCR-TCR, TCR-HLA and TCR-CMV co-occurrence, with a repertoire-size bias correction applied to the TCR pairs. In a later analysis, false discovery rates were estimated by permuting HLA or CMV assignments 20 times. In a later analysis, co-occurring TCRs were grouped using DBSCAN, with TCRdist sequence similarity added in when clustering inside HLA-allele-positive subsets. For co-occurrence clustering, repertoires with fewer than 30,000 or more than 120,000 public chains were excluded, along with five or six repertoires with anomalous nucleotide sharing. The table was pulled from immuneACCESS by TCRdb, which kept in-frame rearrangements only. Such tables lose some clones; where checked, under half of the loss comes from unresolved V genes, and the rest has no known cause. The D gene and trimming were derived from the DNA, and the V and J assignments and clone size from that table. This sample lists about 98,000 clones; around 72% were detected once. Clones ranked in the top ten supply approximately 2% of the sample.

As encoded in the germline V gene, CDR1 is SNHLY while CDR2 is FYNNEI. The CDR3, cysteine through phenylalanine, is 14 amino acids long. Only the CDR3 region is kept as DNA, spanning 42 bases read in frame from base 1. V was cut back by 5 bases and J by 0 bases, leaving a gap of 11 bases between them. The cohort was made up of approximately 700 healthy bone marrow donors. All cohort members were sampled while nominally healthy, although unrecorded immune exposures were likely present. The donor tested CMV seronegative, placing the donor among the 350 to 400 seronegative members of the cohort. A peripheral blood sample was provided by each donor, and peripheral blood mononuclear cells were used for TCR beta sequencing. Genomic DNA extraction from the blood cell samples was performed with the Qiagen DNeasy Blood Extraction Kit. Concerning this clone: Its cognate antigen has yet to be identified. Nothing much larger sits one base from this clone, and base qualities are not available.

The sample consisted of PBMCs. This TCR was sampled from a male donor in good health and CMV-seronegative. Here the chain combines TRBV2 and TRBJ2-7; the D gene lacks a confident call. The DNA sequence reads TGTGCCAGCAGTTACAGTGGGTTCTCCTACGAGCAGTACTTC. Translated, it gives CASSYSGFSYEQYF.